This T cell receptor (beta chain) was sequenced during a study of vaccination and CD4 T cells after COVID-19. Study at large: It was a median roughly 100 days after diagnosis, with a range of 35 to 161, that post-COVID samples were drawn. The authors exposed cells to overlapping spike peptides derived from SARS-CoV-2, HCoV-NL63, HCoV-OC43 and HCoV-229E. Samples after vaccination came a median roughly ten weeks past dose two, ranging 14 to 241. General study points: Median SARS-CoV-2-reactive clonotype numbers went from approximately 21 to 40; this increase was not significant.

Trimming at V came to 2 bases and at J to 2 bases, leaving 5 bases not matched to a gene. The CDR3 covers 16 residues. In germline, CDR1 is MNHEY, CDR2 SVGAGI. As to time point: late sampling 161 to 241 days after vaccination in a few convalescent patients. The treatment denotes: roughly 10-day PBMC culture with coronavirus spike peptide pools or control peptides (ViraFEST assay). The Oncomine TCR Beta short-read assay was what sequenced the DNA obtained from cultured CD4+ T cells. TCRdb ran MiXCR on the PCR reads and lists one entry per CDR3 protein. This table holds approximately 23,000 distinct CDR3 sequences, 35% to 50% found once. Worth noting for this clonotype: Its antigen is as yet unknown.

The source is a human donor who had recovered from COVID-19. V is TRBV6-5 and J is TRBJ2-7, with 11 nucleotides matching TRBD1. The source was CD4+ T cells from blood, cultured in vitro, collected about 7 months after SARS-CoV-2 vaccination. The CDR3 here is CASSYRGQGAAYEQYF. The CDR3 DNA follows: TGTGCCAGCAGTTACCGCGGACAGGGGGCCGCCTACGAGCAGTACTTC.